The 19 T cell receptor beta chains given below trace back to one sample, sequenced in a study of beta chain features in type 1 diabetes. Since all of the isolated RNA was reverse transcribed, expressed TCRB transcripts were what got sequenced. Data came from immunoSEQ multiplex PCR; TCRdb stores just in-frame clones and leaves some out. The table shows about 330,000 clones, with about 11% occurring only once. The specimen was naive CD4+ T cells from blood. The source of these receptors is a woman in her thirties in good health.

V and J are TRBV7-9 and TRBJ2-7, with 8 nucleotides matching TRBD1. The V gene's germline CDR1 is SEHNR and CDR2 FQNEAQ (reference sequence). With V trimmed by 5 bases and J by 2 bases, 5 bases remained unmatched. The CDR3 is 14 residues long. CDR3 sequence: CASSQTGDPYEQYF. CDR3 in DNA: TGTGCCAGCAGCCAGACAGGGGACCCCTACGAGCAGTACTTC. The variable domain in full, with the rest retrieved from reference TRBV7-9 and TRBJ2-7, is DTGVSQNPRHKITKRGQNVTFRCDPISEHNRLYWYRQTLGQGPEFLTYFQNEAQLEKSRLLSDRFSAERPKGSFSTLEIQRTEQGDSAMYLCASSQTGDPYEQYFGPGTRLTVT.

This clone was seen a handful of times. The V and J genes are TRBV9 and TRBJ2-3; 7 bases map to TRBD2. This CDR3 has 16 amino acids. Trimming removed 4 bases from V and 0 bases from J; junction bases left unmatched: 8. The germline CDR1 and CDR2 sequences are SGDLS and YYNGEE. CDR3: CASSLLAGLSTDTQYF. Written as DNA, the CDR3 is TGTGCCAGCAGCCTCTTAGCGGGCCTTAGCACAGATACGCAGTATTTT.

The V and J genes are TRBV10-3 and TRBJ1-1, with D possibly being TRBD1 (5 bases). The CDR3 contains 16 residues. The germline gives CDR1 ENHRY, CDR2 SYGVKD. The ends were cut back, 0 bases at V and 5 bases at J, with 16 bases in the middle. The CDR3 loop reads CAISESGGVRETEAFF. The CDR3 DNA follows: TGTGCCATCAGTGAGTCGGGGGGGGTTAGGGAAACTGAAGCTTTCTTT.

This clone was seen a few times. The rearrangement uses TRBV15 and TRBJ1-1; no reliable D call. The germline V gene encodes CDR1 LNHNV and CDR2 YYDKDF (reference sequence). The CDR3 runs to 12 residues. Trimming cost V 1 base and J 5 bases, with 5 bases left between them. Here the CDR3 reads CATSRAETEAFF. In DNA form, the CDR3 reads TGTGCCACCAGCAGAGCGGAGACTGAAGCTTTCTTT.

The genes are TRBV21-1 and TRBJ1-2. TRBV21-1 is recorded as a pseudogene. This CDR3 region has 11 residues. The CDR3 is CASRRGNGYTF. The CDR3 DNA sequence: TGTGCCAGCAGGCGGGGTAATGGCTACACCTTC.

The rearrangement uses TRBV5-4 and TRBJ2-4; a possible D gene is TRBD1 (6 bases). The V and J ends lost 5 bases and 0 bases respectively, with 12 bases between them. Germline V gene lookup returns CDR1 SGHNT and CDR2 YYREEE (reference sequence). The CDR3 loop spans 15 amino acids. CDR3 residues: CASRNTGLAKNIQYF. The CDR3 DNA follows: TGTGCCAGCAGAAACACAGGGCTAGCCAAAAACATTCAGTACTTC.

The chain carries TRBV7-9 and TRBJ2-7, with 9 bases matching TRBD2. Germline CDR1 is SEHNR and CDR2 is FQNEAQ (reference sequence). The J segment lost 6 bases and the V segment lost 3 bases, leaving 3 bases of the junction unmatched. There are 13 residues in the CDR3. CDR3 residues: CASSFLTSGEQYF. Written as DNA, the CDR3 is TGTGCCAGCAGCTTTTTGACTAGCGGCGAGCAGTACTTC.

The genes are TRBV30 and TRBJ1-2; the match to TRBD1 covers 7 bases. This CDR3 has 17 amino acids. Germline values: CDR1 GTSNPN, CDR2 SVGIG (reference sequence). The V segment lost 7 bases and the J segment 3 bases; nucleotides outside the gene matches: 20. The CDR3 coding sequence is TGTGCCTTGACCTACAGGGGACAAAAAACCGCCCACTATGGCTACACCTTC. Protein product: CALTYRGQKTAHYGYTF.

In this sample, this clone turned up a few times. This chain uses TRBV29-1 with TRBJ2-2, with 8 bases aligning to TRBD2. V dropped 6 bases and J dropped 4; count of bases not matched to a gene: 13. This CDR3 has 16 residues. Germline CDR1 and CDR2: SQVTM and ANQGSEA. As DNA, the CDR3 is TGCAGCGTCGCCGGGTTAGAGCGGGAGTCCACCGGGGAGCTGTTTTTT. Translating gives CSVAGLERESTGELFF.

The V call is TRBV4-2, the J call TRBJ1-1; the match to TRBD1 covers 7 bases. This CDR3 is 15 amino acids long. V was pared by 4 bases and J by 3 bases, with 8 bases of the junction left unmatched. CDR1 is LGHNA and CDR2 is YNFKEQ in the germline V gene. The CDR3 region has the DNA TGTGCCAGCAGCCCCCGACAGGGTCTTTACACTGAAGCTTTCTTT. This codes for CASSPRQGLYTEAFF.

The V call is TRBV19, the J call TRBJ1-1; D possibly corresponds to TRBD1 (6 bases). Deletions cut 4 bases from V and 7 bases from J, with 19 bases between. This CDR3 is 15 amino acids long. Per the germline V gene, CDR1 is LNHDA and CDR2 is SQIVND (reference sequence). CDR3 residues: CASSTGVTGNVEAFF. The DNA of the CDR3 is TGTGCCAGTAGTACCGGCGTAACAGGGAACGTTGAAGCTTTCTTT.

This clone was seen a handful of times. The rearrangement links TRBV7-3 to TRBJ2-1; D call uncertain. The CDR3 has 13 amino acids. V lost 2 bases to trimming and J lost 10 bases, with 12 bases between them. Looked up from germline, CDR1 is SGHTA and CDR2 is FQGTGA. CDR3 in amino acids: CASSLSTQTEQFF. The CDR3 nucleotides are TGTGCCAGCAGCTTATCAACCCAAACAGAGCAGTTCTTC. Filled out from reference TRBV7-3 and TRBJ2-1, the complete variable domain reads GAGVSQTPSNKVTEKGKYVELRCDPISGHTALYWYRQSLGQGPEFLIYFQGTGAADDSGLPNDRFFAVRPEGSVSTLKIQRTERGDSAVYLCASSLSTQTEQFFGPGTRLTVL.

This clone was counted between two and nine times. This chain connects TRBV11-2 to TRBJ2-3, with 7 nucleotides matching TRBD1. Germline V gene data show CDR1 as SGHAT and CDR2 as FQNNGV. The length of the CDR3 is 15 residues. The J segment lost 0 bases and the V segment lost 5 bases, leaving 5 bases of the junction unmatched. The CDR3 region is CASSPTGQSTDTQYF. The DNA for the CDR3 is TGTGCCAGCAGCCCCACGGGACAGAGCACAGATACGCAGTATTTT.

V usage is TRBV28 and J usage is TRBJ2-5, with a tentative D call TRBD1 (6 bases). The V and J ends lost 6 bases and 5 bases respectively, with 16 bases between them. Germline V CDR1 and CDR2: MDHEN, SYDVKM. This CDR3 contains 14 residues. Here the CDR3 reads CASRGRTAEETQYF. The CDR3 DNA is TGTGCCAGCAGGGGCCGGACAGCCGAGGAGACCCAGTACTTC.

A few counts support this clone. The chain carries TRBV27 and TRBJ2-5; 7 bases agree with TRBD2. In germline, CDR1 is MNHEY, CDR2 SMNVEV (reference sequence). This CDR3 is built from 15 residues. Trimming took 6 bases from V and 6 from J; bases not matched to a gene: 13. CDR3 loop: CASRLFGEGHKTQYF. For the CDR3, the DNA is TGTGCCAGCAGGCTCTTCGGGGAGGGCCACAAGACCCAGTACTTC.

The table lists this clone with a few counts. This chain's CDR3 is CASSSGTSGYNEQFF. CDR3 coding DNA: TGTGCCAGCAGCTCCGGGACTAGCGGTTACAATGAGCAGTTCTTC. The rearrangement links TRBV7-3 to TRBJ2-1; 11 positions match TRBD2. The CDR3 is made up of 15 amino acids. Trimming cost V 4 bases and J 4 bases; bases outside gene matches: 3. Germline V gene lookup returns CDR1 SGHTA and CDR2 FQGTGA.

CDR3 sequence: CASSPNPRETGELFF. The CDR3 coding sequence is TGTGCCAGCAGCCCAAACCCTCGGGAGACCGGGGAGCTGTTTTTT. V and J are TRBV7-3 and TRBJ2-2, with D tentatively TRBD2 (6 bases). The ends were cut back, 5 bases at V and 5 bases at J, with 15 bases in the middle. The CDR3 loop spans 15 amino acids. CDR1 and CDR2 (germline): SGHTA, FQGTGA.

The rearrangement links TRBV29-1 to TRBJ1-1; 10 bases line up with TRBD1. Germline CDR1 is SQVTM and CDR2 is ANQGSEA. CDR3 size: 14 residues. Trimming at V came to 3 bases and at J to 3 bases, leaving 4 bases not matched to a gene. CDR3 nucleotides: TGCAGCGTTGATGGGGGGACAGGGGACACTGAAGCTTTCTTT. Protein sequence: CSVDGGTGDTEAFF.

This clone has a handful of counts. V gene TRBV9 combines with J gene TRBJ2-1, with 8 nucleotides matching TRBD2. Germline CDR1 SGDLS, CDR2 YYNGEE. This CDR3 contains 15 residues. J was trimmed by 6 bases and V by 1 base; bases with no gene match: 6. CDR3 in DNA: TGTGCCAGCAGCGTATCCGGGACTAGGACCAATGAGCAGTTCTTC. This encodes CASSVSGTRTNEQFF. Full variable domain (outside the CDR3, taken from reference TRBV9 and TRBJ2-1): DSGVTQTPKHLITATGQRVTLRCSPRSGDLSVYWYQQSLDQGLQFLIQYYNGEERAKGNILERFSAQQFPDLHSELNLSSLELGDSALYFCASSVSGTRTNEQFFGPGTRLTVL.